These T cell receptor beta chains were read from a single sample in a study of T-cell reconstitution after alpha-beta-depleted transplantation in children. TCRdb called the PCR reads again in MiXCR, with one record for every CDR3 protein. The table records 600,000 to 800,000 distinct CDR3 sequences, roughly 14% of them present only once. The sample was PBMCs, taken before TCRalphabeta/CD19-depleted stem cell transplant. The receptors here all came from a girl aged 2 to 10 with congenital amegakaryocytic thrombocytopenia, due to receive a stem cell transplant. The CDR3 runs from the conserved cysteine through the conserved F or W. D genes are given only for firm matches. Where a row states a size, it is once, few, many or the class of an expanded clone; other rows omit it.

>NA|TRBJ2-7|TRBV4-2|many
CASSQGFSYEQYF
TGTGCCAGCAGCCAAGGCTTCAGCTACGAGCAGTACTTC
>NA|TRBJ2-5|TRBV2|NA
CASGGPGPLTETQYF
TGTGCCAGCGGAGGACCGGGACCCTTAACAGAGACCCAGTACTTC
>NA|TRBJ2-3|TRBV7-9|few
CASSPRGGEDTDTQYF
TGTGCCAGCAGCCCCCGGGGAGGTGAGGACACAGATACGCAGTATTTT
>NA|TRBJ2-1|TRBV20-1|many
CSAPSPVDYEQFF
TGCAGTGCCCCAAGTCCCGTGGATTATGAGCAGTTCTTC
>TRBD2|TRBJ2-7|TRBV12-3/TRBV12-4|few
CASRAGGTSYEQYF
TGTGCCAGCAGAGCGGGAGGTACCTCCTACGAGCAGTACTTC
>NA|TRBJ1-1|TRBV12-3/TRBV12-4|few
CASERLTWNTEAFF
TGTGCCAGCGAGCGCCTGACGTGGAACACTGAAGCTTTCTTT
>NA|TRBJ1-6|TRBV7-9|many
CASSSDRLRAPLHF
TGTGCCAGCAGCTCCGACAGGCTTAGGGCACCCCTCCACTTT
>NA|TRBJ1-4|TRBV12-3/TRBV12-4|many
CASTDGTGEKLFF
TGTGCCAGCACTGACGGCACAGGTGAAAAACTGTTTTTT
>TRBD2|TRBJ2-3|TRBV5-6|many
CASSLELAVRDTQYF
TGTGCCAGCAGCTTAGAACTAGCGGTGAGAGATACGCAGTATTTT
>TRBD2|TRBJ2-7|TRBV28|NA
CASSSTTSGSSYEQYF
TGTGCCAGCAGTTCCACTACTAGCGGGAGTTCCTACGAGCAGTACTTC
>NA|TRBJ2-1|TRBV20-1|NA
CSARAMEQFF
TGCAGTGCTAGGGCAATGGAGCAGTTCTTC
>NA|TRBJ2-3|TRBV20-1|many
CSAWFRVPDTQYF
TGCAGTGCCTGGTTTCGGGTACCAGATACGCAGTATTTT
>NA|TRBJ2-3|TRBV5-6|few
CASSPERGFTDTQYF
TGTGCCAGCAGCCCGGAGAGGGGGTTCACAGATACGCAGTATTTT
>NA|TRBJ1-1|TRBV5-1|many
CASSLGGVTNTEAFF
TGCGCCAGCAGCTTAGGGGGAGTGACGAACACTGAAGCTTTCTTT
>NA|TRBJ1-5|TRBV7-9|NA
CASSFHYSNQPQHF
TGTGCCAGCAGCTTCCACTATAGCAATCAGCCCCAGCATTTT
>TRBD2|TRBJ2-2|TRBV10-3|NA
CAISVETSENTGELFF
TGTGCCATCAGTGTAGAGACTAGCGAGAACACCGGGGAGCTGTTTTTT
>NA|TRBJ2-1|TRBV20-1|many
CSARGKRSDSYNEQFF
TGCAGTGCTAGAGGAAAGCGGTCCGACTCCTACAATGAGCAGTTCTTC
>TRBD2|TRBJ2-2|TRBV4-1|NA
CASSPSAGGHTGELFF
TGCGCCAGCAGCCCTTCAGCGGGAGGGCACACCGGGGAGCTGTTTTTT
>NA|TRBJ2-5|TRBV20-1|few
CSARVPLAAETQYF
TGCAGTGCTAGAGTCCCACTAGCTGCCGAGACCCAGTACTTC
>TRBD2|TRBJ2-1|TRBV10-3|NA
CAISEGREIYNEQFF
TGTGCCATCAGTGAAGGGCGGGAGATATACAATGAGCAGTTCTTC
>NA|TRBJ2-7|TRBV27|many
CASSRTGPAYEQYF
TGTGCCAGCAGCCGTACAGGTCCAGCCTACGAGCAGTACTTC
>NA|TRBJ2-3|TRBV5-5|NA
CASSTLALGTDTQYF
TGTGCCAGCAGTACGCTAGCATTGGGCACAGATACGCAGTATTTT
>NA|TRBJ1-4|TRBV7-8|few
CASSLRAFVEKLFF
TGTGCCAGCAGCCTTCGGGCGTTCGTTGAAAAACTGTTTTTT
>NA|TRBJ2-3|TRBV20-1|many
CSARDLVEIRDTQYF
TGCAGTGCTAGAGATCTGGTAGAGATTAGAGATACGCAGTATTTT
>NA|TRBJ2-6|TRBV5-1|NA
CASSWQGTGANVLTF
TGCGCCAGCAGCTGGCAGGGTACAGGGGCCAACGTCCTGACTTTC
>TRBD2|TRBJ2-3|TRBV5-5|many
CASSSRLAGATDTQYF
TGTGCCAGCAGTTCCCGACTAGCGGGAGCCACAGATACGCAGTATTTT
>TRBD2|TRBJ2-1|TRBV12-3/TRBV12-4|many
CASSEAGGRNEQFF
TGTGCCAGCAGTGAAGCGGGAGGCCGCAATGAGCAGTTCTTC
>NA|TRBJ1-1|TRBV20-1|many
CSASGLTGSFYAGHTEAFF
TGCAGTGCTAGTGGCCTTACCGGGTCCTTCTACGCAGGACACACTGAAGCTTTCTTT
>TRBD2|TRBJ2-7|TRBV5-6|few
CASSWGLAGGTYEQYF
TGTGCCAGCAGCTGGGGACTAGCGGGAGGAACCTACGAGCAGTACTTC
>TRBD2|TRBJ2-3|TRBV20-1|many
CSASAGLAGGGDTDTQYF
TGCAGTGCTAGCGCGGGACTAGCGGGAGGTGGAGACACAGATACGCAGTATTTT
>TRBD2|TRBJ2-1|TRBV11-2|NA
CASSLLADYNEQFF
TGTGCCAGCAGCTTACTAGCGGATTACAATGAGCAGTTCTTC
>NA|TRBJ2-1|TRBV14|NA
CASSQVFQGPALENEQFF
TGTGCCAGCAGCCAAGTCTTCCAAGGACCAGCGTTGGAAAATGAGCAGTTCTTC
>NA|TRBJ2-7|TRBV7-8|NA
CASIFGVFGGEQYF
TGTGCCAGCATCTTCGGCGTTTTCGGGGGCGAGCAGTACTTC
>TRBD1|TRBJ1-1|TRBV14|NA
CASSRRAGQRGHSGMIEAFF
TGTGCCAGCAGCCGTCGGGCAGGACAAAGGGGGCACAGTGGGATGATTGAAGCTTTCTTT
>TRBD1|TRBJ2-1|TRBV7-9|NA
CASSSTRDSSSYNEQFF
TGTGCCAGCAGCTCTACCCGGGACAGCAGTTCCTACAATGAGCAGTTCTTC
>TRBD2|TRBJ2-1|TRBV7-8|many
CASSGFSGSSYNEQFF
TGTGCCAGCAGCGGGTTTAGCGGGAGCTCCTACAATGAGCAGTTCTTC
>TRBD2|TRBJ2-5|TRBV6-1|many
CAVVAGVRETQYF
TGTGCCGTTGTAGCGGGAGTACGAGAGACCCAGTACTTC
>NA|TRBJ2-5|TRBV28|few
CASSLFREVGETQYF
TGTGCCAGCAGTTTATTCAGGGAGGTGGGCGAGACCCAGTACTTC
>NA|TRBJ2-1|TRBV11-2|NA
CASTEDHGVDEQFF
TGTGCCAGCACCGAGGATCATGGAGTGGATGAGCAGTTCTTC
>TRBD2|TRBJ2-7|TRBV20-1|few
CSAKGTSGRAVHEQYF
TGCAGTGCTAAGGGGACTAGCGGGAGGGCCGTCCACGAGCAGTACTTC
>NA|TRBJ2-2|TRBV28|NA
CASSPRDFGLGTGELFF
TGTGCCAGCAGTCCGCGGGACTTCGGCCTGGGCACCGGGGAGCTGTTTTTT
>TRBD1|TRBJ2-2|TRBV12-3/TRBV12-4|NA
CASDRGPGTGELFF
TGTGCCAGCGACAGGGGGCCCGGCACCGGGGAGCTGTTTTTT
>NA|TRBJ1-1|TRBV29-1|many
CSAVFGDLNTEAFF
TGCAGCGCCGTTTTCGGGGACCTGAACACTGAAGCTTTCTTT
>TRBD1|TRBJ2-1|TRBV4-2|many
CASSQDLGQGVLLNEQFF
TGTGCCAGCAGCCAAGACCTGGGACAGGGAGTTTTATTGAATGAGCAGTTCTTC
>NA|TRBJ2-7|TRBV7-9|few
CASSFTGTAGEQYF
TGTGCCAGCAGCTTTACAGGGACCGCTGGGGAGCAGTACTTC
>NA|TRBJ2-1|TRBV12-3/TRBV12-4|many
CASSISRNNEQFF
TGTGCCAGCAGCATCTCTAGAAACAATGAGCAGTTCTTC
>TRBD2|TRBJ2-7|TRBV20-1|many
CSASPSGRRYEQYF
TGCAGTGCTAGTCCCAGCGGGAGGAGGTACGAGCAGTACTTC
>TRBD2|TRBJ2-1|TRBV5-1|NA
CASNGGTTLDEQFF
TGCGCCAGCAACGGGGGGACTACCCTTGATGAGCAGTTCTTC
>NA|TRBJ2-3|TRBV18|NA
CASSPQGAADTQYF
TGTGCCAGCTCACCACAGGGTGCGGCAGATACGCAGTATTTT
>TRBD2|TRBJ2-7|TRBV5-1|NA
CASSLFSGGVYEQYF
TGCGCCAGCAGCTTGTTCAGCGGGGGGGTTTACGAGCAGTACTTC
>NA|TRBJ1-6|TRBV12-3/TRBV12-4|few
CASRSGASSPLHF
TGTGCCAGCAGATCCGGGGCCTCTTCACCCCTCCACTTT
>TRBD2|TRBJ2-5|TRBV4-1|few
CASSQDWGLAQETQYF
TGCGCCAGCAGCCAAGATTGGGGACTAGCGCAAGAGACCCAGTACTTC
>NA|TRBJ2-2|TRBV7-7|many
CASSLSASSGELFF
TGTGCCAGCAGCTTATCTGCGAGTTCCGGGGAGCTGTTTTTT
>NA|TRBJ1-5|TRBV4-1|NA
CASSQVPDYSNQPQHF
TGCGCCAGCAGCCAAGTGCCAGACTATAGCAATCAGCCCCAGCATTTT
>TRBD1|TRBJ1-1|TRBV12-3/TRBV12-4|many
CASSSSGTGFGTEAFF
TGTGCCAGCAGTTCCTCAGGGACAGGGTTTGGCACTGAAGCTTTCTTT